Following are 29 T cell receptor beta chains from one sample sequenced in a study of CD8+ T cells in alopecia areata. Sequencing templates came from extracted RNA that was reverse transcribed into cDNA. Generated by immunoSEQ multiplex PCR, the TCRdb table keeps only in-frame clones and is missing some. Of 130,000 to 150,000 clones listed, roughly 46% were seen once; the top ten hold around 1%. The sequenced sample was CD4+ T cells sorted from blood, obtained at week 0. Source of these receptors: a human donor with alopecia areata.

The chain links TRBV29-1 to TRBJ2-1; 7 bases are a match to TRBD2. V lost 6 bases, J lost 8 bases, and 13 bases stayed unmatched. Germline CDR1 reads SQVTM; CDR2 reads ANQGSEA. This CDR3 comprises 14 residues. CDR3 in DNA: TGCAGCGTACTACAGAGGACTAGGAGGGATGAGCAGTTCTTC. It translates to CSVLQRTRRDEQFF.

The genes are TRBV28 and TRBJ2-5; 7 bases are shared with TRBD1. V gave up 6 bases and J gave up 5 bases; unmatched junction bases: 6. Germline CDR1 is MDHEN and CDR2 is SYDVKM. The length of the CDR3 is 13 residues. CDR3 in amino acids: CASSRQGRETQYF. DNA for the CDR3: TGTGCCAGCAGCCGACAGGGCCGCGAGACCCAGTACTTC. Drawing the rest from reference TRBV28 and TRBJ2-5, the complete variable domain is DVKVTQSSRYLVKRTGEKVFLECVQDMDHENMFWYRQDPGLGLRLIYFSYDVKMKEKGDIPEGYSVSREKKERFSLILESASTNQTSMYLCASSRQGRETQYFGPGTRLLVL.

This sequence joins TRBV30 and TRBJ2-3, with D maybe TRBD2 (5 bases). The V end was cut by 0 bases, the J end by 0 bases, with 7 bases between. CDR3 length: 14 amino acids. Germline V gene lookup returns CDR1 GTSNPN and CDR2 SVGIG (reference sequence). The CDR3: CAWSVGSSTDTQYF. For the CDR3, the DNA is TGTGCCTGGAGTGTGGGGAGTAGCACAGATACGCAGTATTTT.

The CDR3 nucleotides are TGTGCCAGCAGCGGGACAGGGCAAGAGACCCAGTACTTC. Its translation is CASSGTGQETQYF. The gene calls are TRBV28 and TRBJ2-5; TRBD1 matches at 9 bases. V trimming: 6 bases; J trimming: 2 bases; junction bases outside the gene matches: 1. The CDR3 totals 13 residues. Germline-derived CDR1 and CDR2 are MDHEN and SYDVKM.

Worth noting for this clone: Germline is not matched at one junction end, which may reflect a read error. V and J are TRBV2 and TRBJ2-7, with 8 nucleotides matching TRBD1. Germline loops: CDR1 SNHLY, CDR2 FYNNEI. The CDR3 runs to 11 residues. The CDR3 bases are TGTGCCAGCAGTCCCGGGACAGGCGATTTTTTC. Encoded protein: CASSPGTGDFF. Combining the CDR3 with reference TRBV2 and TRBJ2-7 gives the whole variable domain EPEVTQTPSHQVTQMGQEVILRCVPISNHLYFYWYRQILGQKVEFLVSFYNNEISEKSEIFDDQFSVERPDGSNFTLKIRSTKLEDSAMYFCASSPGTGDFFGPGTRLTVT.

There are a few counts of this clone. This chain links TRBV7-2 with TRBJ2-5; D tentatively reads TRBD1 or TRBD2 (6 bases each). The V end lost 4 bases, the J end lost 6 bases, and 15 bases lay between the germline ends. Germline CDR1 reads SGHTA; CDR2 reads FQGNSA. This CDR3 has 14 amino acids. The CDR3 is CASSSVGGWQTQYF. The CDR3 nucleotides are TGTGCCAGCAGCTCGGTGGGGGGCTGGCAGACCCAGTACTTC.

This chain links TRBV25-1 with TRBJ1-2; weak D call: TRBD1 (5 bases). The V end was cut by 2 bases, the J end by 7 bases, with 17 bases between. The germline V gene has CDR1 MGHDK and CDR2 SYGVNS. The CDR3 has 15 residues. The CDR3 region is CASSERSSGVGGYTF. CDR3 sequence (DNA): TGTGCCAGCAGTGAACGCTCATCGGGGGTCGGTGGCTACACCTTC.

The rearrangement uses TRBV27 and TRBJ1-1; D unresolved. The CDR3 contains 16 residues. Germline values: CDR1 MNHEY, CDR2 SMNVEV (reference sequence). V lost 8 bases to trimming and J lost 0 bases, with 19 bases between them. DNA for the CDR3: TGTGCCAGCTCCTCGGACCTCTCGAGGATGAACACTGAAGCTTTCTTT. Translation gives CASSSDLSRMNTEAFF.

This rearrangement joins TRBV7-9 to TRBJ2-5; D remains unclear. Trimming removed 2 bases at V and 4 bases at J, with 8 bases between. Germline CDR1 and CDR2: SEHNR and FQNEAQ (reference sequence). This CDR3 spans 13 amino acids. The CDR3 nucleotides are TGTGCCAGCAGCTTAAGACGCCTAGAGACCCAGTACTTC. It yields the protein CASSLRRLETQYF.

The CDR3 coding sequence is TGTGCCAGCTCACCCGGGGGAGCAGAGACCCAGTACTTC. Translation: CASSPGGAETQYF. The V call is TRBV18, the J call TRBJ2-5, with D possibly being TRBD2 (6 bases). This CDR3 is built from 13 residues. Between the trimmed V and J ends, which lost 3 bases and 4 bases, there was a span of 9 bases. Germline V gives CDR1 KGHSH, CDR2 LQKENI.

The chain is built from TRBV29-1 and TRBJ1-1, with D perhaps matching TRBD1 (5 bases). V lost 6 bases, J lost 1 base, and 12 bases lay in between. CDR3 length equals 13 residues. Per the germline V gene, CDR1 is SQVTM and CDR2 is ANQGSEA. CDR3 sequence reads: CSVGVGQNTEAFF. The CDR3 DNA follows: TGCAGCGTGGGGGTTGGCCAGAACACTGAAGCTTTCTTT.

The chain is built from TRBV30 and TRBJ1-5; 8 nucleotides align to TRBD1. CDR3 length equals 17 residues. Per germline, CDR1 GTSNPN and CDR2 SVGIG (reference sequence). The V segment lost 1 base and the J segment 6 bases; nucleotides outside the gene matches: 14. CDR3 sequence: CAWSGPQTGAQRQPQHF. In DNA, the CDR3 is TGTGCCTGGAGTGGCCCCCAGACAGGGGCCCAACGTCAGCCCCAGCATTTT.

In the case of this clone: The same CDR3 also results from other DNA sequences found in this sample. The rearrangement joins TRBV20-1 to TRBJ2-5, with D unresolved. CDR1 DFQATT and CDR2 SNEGSKA come from the germline V gene (reference sequence). V shed 5 bases and J shed 2 bases, with 3 bases lying between them. This CDR3 is built from 10 residues. CDR3 loop: CSARQETQYF. The CDR3 nucleotides read TGCAGTGCTCGACAAGAGACCCAGTACTTC.

CDR3: CACLGDISGLAKNIQYF. CDR3 bases: TGTGCCTGTCTAGGGGACATCTCCGGTCTAGCCAAAAACATTCAGTACTTC. The chain couples TRBV30 to TRBJ2-4, with D possibly being TRBD1 (6 bases). Germline CDR1 reads GTSNPN; CDR2 reads SVGIG (reference sequence). Trimming removed 6 bases at V and 0 bases at J, with 21 bases between. The CDR3 loop spans 17 amino acids.

The J gene is TRBJ2-7, the V gene TRBV5-1; 8 nucleotides align to TRBD1. The length of the CDR3 is 14 residues. The V gene end was trimmed by 3 bases and the J gene end by 1 base; junction bases not matched to a gene: 3. Germline V gene lookup returns CDR1 SGHRS and CDR2 YFSETQ. CDR3 in DNA: TGCGCCAGCAGCTCAGACAGGGGATCCTACGAGCAGTACTTC. This gives the protein CASSSDRGSYEQYF.

This clone was detected only a few times. The V call is TRBV5-1, the J call TRBJ1-5, with a tentative D call TRBD1 (5 bases). The CDR3 has 14 residues. Deletions cut 0 bases from V and 6 bases from J, with 10 bases between. CDR1 and CDR2 from the germline V gene are SGHRS and YFSETQ. The DNA of the CDR3 is TGCGCCAGCAGCTTGGTGGGGGGTACTCAGCCCCAGCATTTT. It specifies CASSLVGGTQPQHF. The full variable domain, with the rest looked up from reference TRBV5-1 and TRBJ1-5, is KAGVTQTPRYLIKTRGQQVTLSCSPISGHRSVSWYQQTPGQGLQFLFEYFSETQRNKGNFPGRFSGRQFSNSRSEMNVSTLELGDSALYLCASSLVGGTQPQHFGDGTRLSIL.

The chain combines TRBV2 with TRBJ2-5, with 9 nucleotides matching TRBD2. The germline gives CDR1 SNHLY, CDR2 FYNNEI. Unmatched junction bases numbered 14, after V lost 4 bases and J lost 5 bases. The CDR3 has 17 amino acids. This CDR3 is CASSATLGSSGTETQYF. CDR3 in DNA: TGTGCCAGCAGTGCCACTCTGGGCTCTAGCGGGACTGAGACCCAGTACTTC.

This chain links TRBV30 with TRBJ2-7; D is possibly TRBD1 (6 bases). The CDR3 contains 14 residues. Germline V gene lookup returns CDR1 GTSNPN and CDR2 SVGIG (reference sequence). Trimming removed 1 base at V and 3 bases at J, with 13 bases between. The CDR3 reads CAWSGTGWFYEQYF. The DNA for the CDR3 is TGTGCCTGGAGTGGAACAGGGTGGTTCTACGAGCAGTACTTC.

The rearrangement uses TRBV19 and TRBJ2-2; D unclear. V lost 6 bases and J lost 5, with 10 bases in between. Germline V gives CDR1 LNHDA, CDR2 SQIVND (reference sequence). This CDR3 has 13 amino acids. This CDR3 reads CASRKPATGELFF. The CDR3 DNA reads as TGTGCCAGTAGGAAACCAGCGACCGGGGAGCTGTTTTTT.

The chain links TRBV5-1 to TRBJ2-1; D ambiguous. Trimming took 0 bases from V and 13 from J, leaving 17 bases between them. CDR3 length: 14 residues. Germline CDR1 and CDR2: SGHRS and YFSETQ. CDR3: CASSLDSPQDVQFF. CDR3 DNA: TGCGCCAGCAGCTTGGATTCTCCTCAGGACGTCCAGTTCTTC.

CDR3 region: CASSLSGTGELFF. The DNA for the CDR3 is TGTGCCAGCAGTTTATCGGGCACCGGGGAGCTGTTTTTT. J is TRBJ2-2 and V is TRBV28; no clear D gene. Germline loops: CDR1 MDHEN, CDR2 SYDVKM. Trimming cost V 1 base and J 4 bases, with 4 bases left between them. This CDR3 region has 13 residues.

This rearrangement joins TRBV5-1 to TRBJ2-7; D is perhaps TRBD1 (5 bases). The V gene's germline CDR1 is SGHRS and CDR2 YFSETQ. The CDR3 contains 14 residues. Trimming left V 0 bases short and J 5 bases short, with 12 bases between. CDR3 nucleotides: TGCGCCAGCAGCTTGGGTTTTGGGGCCGACGAGCAGTACTTC. Translating gives CASSLGFGADEQYF.

This clone ranks as medium-sized. The chain recombines TRBV5-1 with TRBJ2-3; 9 bases map to TRBD1. CDR1 is SGHRS and CDR2 is YFSETQ in the germline V gene. This CDR3 has 14 amino acids. J was trimmed by 1 base and V by 3 bases; bases with no gene match: 0. As DNA, the CDR3 is TGCGCCAGCAGCTGGACAGGGGGCACAGATACGCAGTATTTT. This codes for CASSWTGGTDTQYF.

The chain joins TRBV30 to TRBJ1-1; D is ambiguous. Trimming cost V 5 bases and J 8 bases, with 12 bases left between them. The germline CDR1 and CDR2 sequences are GTSNPN and SVGIG (reference sequence). This CDR3 spans 11 amino acids. CDR3 DNA sequence: TGTGCCTGGGCGGAGGGCGCGGAAGCTTTCTTT. This gives the protein CAWAEGAEAFF.

The chain combines TRBV30 with TRBJ1-1; 7 bases agree with TRBD1. CDR3 length: 12 amino acids. Losses at the gene ends were 5 bases for V and 6 bases for J; bases not matched to a gene: 6. Germline V lookup: CDR1 GTSNPN, CDR2 SVGIG (reference sequence). CDR3 nucleotides: TGTGCCTGGGAAAGACAGGGCCCTGAAGCTTTCTTT. Its translation: CAWERQGPEAFF.

The V gene is TRBV7-2, the J gene TRBJ2-7, with D unresolved. Trimming removed 5 bases at V and 0 bases at J, with 14 bases between. Germline assignment: CDR1 SGHTA and CDR2 FQGNSA. There are 15 residues in the CDR3. CDR3: CASSPVLGPSYEQYF. Written as DNA, the CDR3 is TGTGCCAGCAGCCCCGTTTTGGGCCCCTCCTACGAGCAGTACTTC.

The CDR3 DNA reads as TGTGCCTGGCGTAGACAGGCTATCTACGAGCAGTACTTC. It translates to CAWRRQAIYEQYF. V is TRBV30 and J is TRBJ2-7; tentative D call: TRBD1 (6 bases). This CDR3 has 13 residues. V was pared by 5 bases and J by 3 bases, with 14 bases between. Germline CDR1 GTSNPN, CDR2 SVGIG (reference sequence).

The rearrangement joins TRBV23-1 to TRBJ2-7; 7 nucleotides match TRBD2. TRBV23-1 is classed as an ORF, of uncertain function. Trimming took 3 bases from V and 2 from J; bases not matched to a gene: 4. The CDR3 spans 14 residues. The CDR3 reads CASSHGGRAYEQYF. The CDR3 nucleotides are TGCGCCAGCAGTCATGGGGGGAGGGCCTACGAGCAGTACTTC.

This chain joins TRBV4-3 and TRBJ2-5; D may be TRBD1 or TRBD2 (5 bases each). The V gene lost 0 bases and the J gene lost 4 bases, with 18 bases spanning the gap. The V gene's germline CDR1 is LGHNA and CDR2 YSLEER. The CDR3 is 17 amino acids. CDR3 region: CASSQEGPLGAVETQYF. The DNA of the CDR3 is TGCGCCAGCAGCCAAGAAGGACCCCTCGGGGCTGTAGAGACCCAGTACTTC.